This TCR beta chain was identified during a study of identical twins (TCRdb year 2016). Concerning the study at large: To test whether fetal clonotypes persist, the study used deep sequencing on TCR alpha and beta repertoires from monozygotic twins, unrelated adults of various ages, and cord blood. Replicate twin experiments were performed at different times using different library preparation protocols to rule out contamination.

This clonotype was observed a few times. Its antigen remains unidentified. There are no base qualities to consult, and no much larger clone falls within one base. Every donor in the study was a healthy Caucasian. Miltenyi CD45RO+ enrichment and human naive T-cell isolation kits were used to isolate memory (CD45RO+) and naive T cells from PBMC. Overall study outcomes, separate from this receptor: Zero-insertion analyses could be partly confounded by invariant T cells such as MAIT and iNKT, although diverse VJ usage argued against such confounding for most clonotypes. Excess twin sharing in beta out-of-frame sequences was weaker because fewer shared sequences lowered the signal-to-noise ratio. Because the same donors could not be followed over many years, the conclusions depended on cross-sectional statistical analysis. In monozygotic twins, recombination models systematically underestimated out-of-frame TCR alpha sharing, but the models matched the sharing seen between unrelated individuals. Fewer insertions were carried by abundant cord blood beta clonotypes, a similar but weaker trend appeared in young adult naive repertoires, and no such trend appeared in memory repertoires. Compared with coincidental sharing between unrelated individuals, an excess of low generation-probability sequences was observed among out-of-frame TCR alpha sequences shared between twins.

The CDR3 sequence holds 14 residues, the cysteine and phenylalanine included. CDR3 DNA is the only sequence kept; it has 42 bases, read in frame from the first base. V is reduced by 6 bases and J by 3 bases, leaving a spacing of 15 bases between them. CDR1 DFQATT and CDR2 SNEGSKA are derived from the germline V gene (reference sequence). The library was produced with 5' RACE. TCRdb lists the instrument as Illumina HiSeq 2000. Template switching introduced a universal primer binding site; the final cDNA contained a unique molecular identifier, enabling accurate counting of TCR cDNA molecules. Specific primers in the conserved constant-segment region were used to synthesize first-strand cDNA for the TCR alpha and beta chains. To control for contamination, every cDNA library carried two barcodes: a SMART-Mk sample barcode plus Illumina barcodes. TruSeq adapter sequences along with Illumina sample barcodes were introduced in two successive PCR steps. The TCR alpha and beta cDNA libraries were sequenced on the Illumina HiSeq platform using custom primers. Processing in the source paper ran as follows. Raw reads were processed with MiGEC to extract unique molecular identifiers, and MiXCR was used to determine CDR3 positions. Recombination models were inferred per individual with the repgenHMM and IGoR tools using an EM algorithm. Shared clonotypes were analyzed with the tcR package in R, and sharing was normalized by the product of cloneset sizes. To study raw recombination without the effects of thymic and clonal selection, out-of-frame nonproductive sequences were analyzed. The public reads were reprocessed in TCRdb via fastp at Q25 and MiXCR, keeping in-frame beta chains. Identical CDR3 protein sequences are pooled into one entry, listed with their most common genes and DNA. In this record, the V and J calls reflect TCRdb's handling and not the investigators' own analysis. Present in this sample are approximately 240,000 distinct CDR3 sequences, roughly an eighth of which were seen just once. The top ten clones comprise around 9.5% of the sample.

The chain employs TRBV20-1 and TRBJ1-5; too little of a D gene remains to name it. This TCR was recovered from a woman aged 18-29 years in good health. Sample: memory (CD45RO+) T cells sorted from blood. Reading the label with the study, this specimen's cell subset or site is: CD45RO+ enriched T cells. Here is the DNA: TGCAGTGCCGCGATCGGACCACCCAATCAGCCCCAGCATTTT. Its amino acids are CSAAIGPPNQPQHF.